The clone carrying this TCR beta chain was recorded many times. This sample was included in a study of early T cells in non-severe SARS-CoV-2 infection. On the study more broadly: Whole-blood bulk RNA, unsorted, was sequenced, and chains were unpaired.

Trimming cost V 6 bases and J 4 bases, with 18 bases left between them. CDR3 length: 15 residues. The germline V gene has CDR1 SEHNR and CDR2 FQNEAQ (reference sequence). TCRdb used MiXCR to reprocess the 5' RACE reads, holding one entry per CDR3 protein. The sample carries some 71,000 distinct CDR3 sequences, approximately 9.5% recorded once. Sample: whole blood. V is TRBV7-9 and J is TRBJ1-1, with D possibly being TRBD1 (6 bases). The receptor's source is an adult who was a healthcare worker with PCR-confirmed SARS-CoV-2 infection or an uninfected control (not recorded which). The CDR3, as DNA: TGTGCCAGCAGTGAGGCGCAGGGGCCTCCCACTGAAGCTTTCTTT. Translation gives CASSEAQGPPTEAFF.